This note documents a single T cell receptor beta chain sequence. This record belongs to a study of blood T cell repertoires in COVID-19. Study-wide background: Collection of acute and convalescent COVID-19 samples took place in the United States, Italy and Spain. Sample material is recorded as cDNA or gDNA derived from T cells, B-cell-depleted T cells, or PBMCs.

Original analysis: Reference gene primer amplification in the assay estimated nucleated cell counts. The repertoire was sequenced with immunoSEQ multiplex PCR; TCRdb's copy has only in-frame clones and lacks some. The D gene and trimming were derived from the DNA, and the V and J assignments and clone size from that table. The sample carries under 60,000 clones, roughly 74% recorded once. CDR3 length: 10 amino acids. The V end was cut by 7 bases, the J end by 5 bases, with 6 bases between. Germline CDR1 and CDR2: SQVTM and ANQGSEA. The chain is built from TRBV29-1 and TRBJ2-1; D gene ambiguous. This receptor was obtained from a human donor in a cohort sampled during active COVID-19. What was sequenced was peripheral blood. Here the CDR3 reads CSGTDNEQFF. CDR3 sequence (DNA): TGCAGCGGTACGGACAATGAGCAGTTCTTC.